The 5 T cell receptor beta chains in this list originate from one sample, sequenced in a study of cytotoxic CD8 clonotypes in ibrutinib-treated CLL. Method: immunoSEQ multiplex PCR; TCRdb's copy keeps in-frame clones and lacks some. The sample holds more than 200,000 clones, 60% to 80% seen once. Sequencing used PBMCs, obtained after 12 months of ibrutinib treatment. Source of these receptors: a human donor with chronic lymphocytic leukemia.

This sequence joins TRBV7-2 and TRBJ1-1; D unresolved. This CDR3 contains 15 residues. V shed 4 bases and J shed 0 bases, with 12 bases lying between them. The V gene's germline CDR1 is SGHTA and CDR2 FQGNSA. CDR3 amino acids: CASSSAFGVNTEAFF. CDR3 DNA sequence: TGTGCCAGCAGCTCGGCATTCGGGGTGAACACTGAAGCTTTCTTT. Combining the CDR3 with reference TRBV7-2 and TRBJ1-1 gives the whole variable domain GAGVSQSPSNKVTEKGKDVELRCDPISGHTALYWYRQSLGQGLEFLIYFQGNSAPDKSGLPSDRFSAERTGGSVSTLTIQRTQQEDSAVYLCASSSAFGVNTEAFFGQGTRLTVV.

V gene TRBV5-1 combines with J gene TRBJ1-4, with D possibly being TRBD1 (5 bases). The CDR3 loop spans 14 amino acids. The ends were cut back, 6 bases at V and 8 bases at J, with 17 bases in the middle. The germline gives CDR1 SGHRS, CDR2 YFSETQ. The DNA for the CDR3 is TGCGCCAGCACCCGCGCGCCCCCAGGGGAAAAACTGTTTTTT. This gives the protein CASTRAPPGEKLFF.

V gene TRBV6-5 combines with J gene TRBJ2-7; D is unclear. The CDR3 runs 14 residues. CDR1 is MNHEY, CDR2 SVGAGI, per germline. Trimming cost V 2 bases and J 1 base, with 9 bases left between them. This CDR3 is CASSYRSESYEQYF. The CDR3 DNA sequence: TGTGCCAGCAGTTACCGATCGGAATCCTACGAGCAGTACTTC.

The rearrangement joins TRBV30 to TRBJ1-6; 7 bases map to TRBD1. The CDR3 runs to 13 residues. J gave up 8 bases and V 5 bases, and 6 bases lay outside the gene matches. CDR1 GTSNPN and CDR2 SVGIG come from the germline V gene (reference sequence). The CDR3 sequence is CAWEGAGYSPLHF. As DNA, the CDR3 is TGTGCCTGGGAGGGGGCAGGTTATTCACCCCTCCACTTT.

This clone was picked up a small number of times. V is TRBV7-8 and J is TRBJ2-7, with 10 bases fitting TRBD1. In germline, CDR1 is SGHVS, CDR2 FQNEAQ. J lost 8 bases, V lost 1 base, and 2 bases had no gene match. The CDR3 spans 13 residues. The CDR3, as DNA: TGTGCCAGCAGCTTAGGGGACAGGGGCAAGCAGTACTTC. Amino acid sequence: CASSLGDRGKQYF.